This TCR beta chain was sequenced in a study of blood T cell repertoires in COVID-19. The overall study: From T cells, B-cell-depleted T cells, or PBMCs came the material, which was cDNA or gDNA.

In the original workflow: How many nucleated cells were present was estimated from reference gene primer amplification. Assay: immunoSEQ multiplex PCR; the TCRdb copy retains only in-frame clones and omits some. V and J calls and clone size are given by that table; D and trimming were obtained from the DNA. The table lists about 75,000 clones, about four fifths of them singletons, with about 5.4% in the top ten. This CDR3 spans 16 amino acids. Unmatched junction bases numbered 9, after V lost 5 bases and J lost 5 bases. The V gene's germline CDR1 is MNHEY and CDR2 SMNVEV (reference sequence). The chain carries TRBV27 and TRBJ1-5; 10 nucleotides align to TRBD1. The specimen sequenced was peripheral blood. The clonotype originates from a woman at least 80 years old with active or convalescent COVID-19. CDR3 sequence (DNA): TGTGCCAGCAGTCAATCTCCGGGACAGGGGTATCAGCCCCAGCATTTT. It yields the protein CASSQSPGQGYQPQHF.